One sample yielded the 29 T cell receptor beta chains listed below, sequenced in a study of cytomegalovirus exposure and HLA in healthy donors. Researchers ran the PCR with 60 Vbeta and 13 Jbeta primers. Measured with immunoSEQ multiplex PCR; TCRdb has only the in-frame clones, and not every one. The sample includes around 150,000 clones, around three fifths of them seen just once. The sequenced sample consisted of PBMCs. The receptors derive from a male donor in good health and CMV-seronegative.

In this sample, this clone turned up a few times. The chain combines TRBV12-5 with TRBJ2-2, with a possible D match to TRBD1 (6 bases). The CDR3 is made up of 17 amino acids. Trimming took 7 bases from V and 0 from J, leaving 18 bases between them. Germline V gene data show CDR1 as LGHNT and CDR2 as FRNRAP. The CDR3 nucleotides read TGTGCTAGTGCGATTTCCTGGACAGCCCCGAACACCGGGGAGCTGTTTTTT. This translates into CASAISWTAPNTGELFF. The full variable domain, completed using reference TRBV12-5 and TRBJ2-2, is DARVTQTPRHKVTEMGQEVTMRCQPILGHNTVFWYRQTMMQGLELLAYFRNRAPLDDSGMPKDRFSAEMPDATLATLKIQPSEPRDSAVYFCASAISWTAPNTGELFFGEGSRLTVL.

This chain uses TRBV5-4 with TRBJ2-3, with 9 nucleotides matching TRBD2. The CDR3 spans 14 residues. The trim removed 4 bases at V and 5 bases at J, leaving 5 bases unmatched. CDR1 SGHNT and CDR2 YYREEE come from the germline V gene (reference sequence). The CDR3 DNA sequence: TGTGCCAGCAGCGGCGGGGGGGCAGTAGATACGCAGTATTTT. It specifies CASSGGGAVDTQYF.

This clone was found a few times. V is TRBV19 and J is TRBJ2-5; 7 bases line up with TRBD2. This CDR3 is 15 amino acids long. With V trimmed by 3 bases and J by 2 bases, 6 bases remained unmatched. Germline values: CDR1 LNHDA, CDR2 SQIVND (reference sequence). In DNA form, the CDR3 reads TGTGCCAGTAGTATTCCAGCGGGGTCACAAGAGACCCAGTACTTC. Its protein is CASSIPAGSQETQYF.

The J gene is TRBJ2-1, the V gene TRBV5-6; D perhaps matches TRBD2 (7 bases). The CDR3 consists of 17 residues. V gave up 0 bases and J gave up 10 bases, with 23 bases separating them. The germline V gene has CDR1 SGHDT and CDR2 YYEEEE. DNA for the CDR3: TGTGCCAGCAGCTTGGTCGGGGGGCAGGGGACTTATAGGGAGCAGTTCTTC. Encoded protein: CASSLVGGQGTYREQFF. Variable domain in full (rest from reference TRBV5-6 and TRBJ2-1): DAGVTQSPTHLIKTRGQQVTLRCSPKSGHDTVSWYQQALGQGPQFIFQYYEEEERQRGNFPDRFSGHQFPNYSSELNVNALLLGDSALYLCASSLVGGQGTYREQFFGPGTRLTVL.

Note on this clone: A junction boundary mismatches the germline segment, possibly from a read error. The V call is TRBV7-9, the J call TRBJ1-4; D not certain. CDR1 SEHNR and CDR2 FQNEAQ come from the germline V gene (reference sequence). The CDR3 totals 15 residues. CDR3 residues: CASSSSLPGDEKPFF. CDR3 nucleotides: TGTGCCAGCAGCTCGTCGTTGCCGGGAGACGAAAAACCGTTTTTT.

The rearrangement links TRBV9 to TRBJ1-4; D is perhaps TRBD1 (6 bases). Looked up from germline, CDR1 is SGDLS and CDR2 is YYNGEE. V shed 0 bases and J shed 8 bases, with 23 bases lying between them. The CDR3 loop spans 18 amino acids. DNA of the CDR3: TGTGCCAGCAGCGTAGGGGTCTCACAGGGAGCCATAAACGAAAAACTGTTTTTT. It encodes CASSVGVSQGAINEKLFF.

J is TRBJ1-5 and V is TRBV19, with 9 bases matching TRBD1. With 10 bases clipped from V and 2 bases from J, the junction kept 9 bases outside the gene matches. Germline CDR1 is LNHDA and CDR2 is SQIVND (reference sequence). This CDR3 contains 15 residues. In DNA form, the CDR3 reads TGTGCCACCACACCGGACAGGGGCGGCAATCAGCCCCAGCATTTT. Its protein is CATTPDRGGNQPQHF.

This clone was counted between two and nine times. The chain carries TRBV6-5 and TRBJ1-5, with TRBD1 matching over 7 bases. Trimming took 6 bases from V and 2 from J; bases not matched to a gene: 7. CDR1 is MNHEY and CDR2 is SVGAGI in the germline V gene. The CDR3 length is 15 residues. The CDR3 here is CASRVHRGGNQPQHF. The CDR3 DNA sequence: TGTGCCAGCAGAGTACACAGGGGCGGCAATCAGCCCCAGCATTTT.

This clone was seen once. The chain has TRBV7-9 and TRBJ2-3; D is undetermined. This CDR3 spans 14 amino acids. Trimming took 1 base from V and 6 from J, leaving 11 bases between them. Per germline, CDR1 SEHNR and CDR2 FQNEAQ (reference sequence). The CDR3 region has the DNA TGTGCCAGCAGCTTAGTATCGCACGAGGATACGCAGTATTTT. It specifies CASSLVSHEDTQYF.

This clone has more than one count but fewer than ten. V gene TRBV13 combines with J gene TRBJ2-3; 11 bases agree with TRBD2. J gave up 2 bases and V 6 bases, and 19 bases lay outside the gene matches. This CDR3 is 20 amino acids long. The germline CDR1 and CDR2 sequences are PRHDT and FYEKMQ (reference sequence). Here the CDR3 reads CASSHLGPSGGPTFTDTQYF. The CDR3 coding sequence is TGTGCCAGCAGTCACCTCGGGCCTAGCGGGGGGCCGACGTTCACAGATACGCAGTATTTT.

The chain joins TRBV7-9 to TRBJ2-1; D unresolved. V was pared by 8 bases and J by 0 bases, with 11 bases between. The CDR3 has 14 amino acids. CDR1 is SEHNR and CDR2 is FQNEAQ in the germline V gene (reference sequence). CDR3: CASGLEPSYNEQFF. The CDR3 DNA reads as TGTGCCAGCGGTCTGGAGCCCTCCTACAATGAGCAGTTCTTC.

This clone was seen just once. This sequence joins TRBV7-3 and TRBJ2-1; TRBD1 agrees at 11 bases. Per the germline V gene, CDR1 is SGHTA and CDR2 is FQGTGA. The CDR3 length is 18 residues. V shed 4 bases, J shed 0 bases, and the junction held 8 bases outside the gene matches. The CDR3 here is CASSWTGGRQSSYNEQFF. The CDR3 region has the DNA TGTGCCAGCAGCTGGACAGGGGGCAGGCAAAGCTCCTACAATGAGCAGTTCTTC.

This clone was recorded a few times. V and J are TRBV9 and TRBJ2-3; 7 bases align to TRBD1. Germline values: CDR1 SGDLS, CDR2 YYNGEE. J lost 1 base, V lost 3 bases, and 8 bases had no gene match. The CDR3 length is 16 residues. CDR3 loop: CASSGFDRVGTDTQYF. CDR3 nucleotide sequence: TGTGCCAGCAGCGGGTTCGACAGGGTGGGCACAGATACGCAGTATTTT.

This clone was seen only once. The chain links TRBV7-7 to TRBJ2-1; D possibly corresponds to TRBD2 (6 bases). The ends were cut back, 5 bases at V and 12 bases at J, with 17 bases in the middle. CDR1 is SSHAT, CDR2 FNYEAQ, per germline (reference sequence). CDR3 length equals 13 residues. The CDR3 region is CASSLNAEGVQFF. In DNA, the CDR3 is TGTGCCAGCAGCCTTAACGCGGAGGGAGTGCAGTTCTTC.

The genes are TRBV29-1 and TRBJ2-2; 7 nucleotides align to TRBD1. V shed 3 bases, J shed 1 base, and the junction held 2 bases outside the gene matches. CDR3 length equals 14 residues. Germline V gene sequence: CDR1 SQVTM, CDR2 ANQGSEA. CDR3 residues: CSVESGGNTGELFF. Written as DNA, the CDR3 is TGCAGCGTTGAGTCAGGGGGGAACACCGGGGAGCTGTTTTTT.

This CDR3 is CASSLPTGKEQFF. The CDR3 DNA is TGCGCCAGCAGCTTGCCTACAGGGAAGGAGCAGTTCTTC. The chain links TRBV5-1 to TRBJ2-1; tentatively, D is TRBD1 (6 bases). CDR1 SGHRS and CDR2 YFSETQ come from the germline V gene. This CDR3 comprises 13 residues. V was pared by 1 base and J by 10 bases, with 12 bases between.

The chain is built from TRBV29-1 and TRBJ2-7; 7 bases align to TRBD2. V was clipped by 0 bases and J by 4 bases; unmatched bases: 9. The CDR3 spans 15 residues. Germline V gives CDR1 SQVTM, CDR2 ANQGSEA. The chain's CDR3 is CSVEDGRGLPYEQYF. CDR3 coding DNA: TGCAGCGTTGAAGATGGGAGGGGTCTTCCATACGAGCAGTACTTC.

The J gene is TRBJ2-7, the V gene TRBV10-3; the match to TRBD2 covers 7 bases. The CDR3 has 14 residues. After removal of 2 bases from V and 2 bases from J, the junction contained 3 bases not matched to a gene. The germline CDR1 and CDR2 sequences are ENHRY and SYGVKD. The CDR3 bases are TGTGCCATCAGTGAGGGGGACTACACCTACGAGCAGTACTTC. As protein: CAISEGDYTYEQYF.

This clone turned up a few times. The CDR3 spells CASSQRGEAYEQYF. Written as DNA, the CDR3 is TGTGCCAGCAGCCAACGGGGGGAGGCCTACGAGCAGTACTTC. This chain connects TRBV14 to TRBJ2-7, with 7 positions matching TRBD2. The germline gives CDR1 SGHDN, CDR2 FVKESK. There are 14 residues in the CDR3. J lost 2 bases, V lost 2 bases, and 3 bases had no gene match.

The chain couples TRBV11-3 to TRBJ2-3; the match to TRBD2 covers 11 bases. Germline V gene lookup returns CDR1 SGHNT and CDR2 YENEEA. V shed 1 base, J shed 2 bases, and the junction held 5 bases outside the gene matches. CDR3 length: 17 residues. CDR3 amino acids: CASSLGLAGPSTDTQYF. In nucleotides, the CDR3 is TGTGCCAGCAGCTTAGGACTAGCGGGGCCATCCACAGATACGCAGTATTTT.

J is TRBJ1-1 and V is TRBV10-3; D is unclear. This CDR3 is built from 14 residues. V lost 10 bases and J lost 0, with 15 bases in between. Germline CDR1 is ENHRY and CDR2 is SYGVKD. The CDR3 here is CATFTGGMNTEAFF. CDR3 coding DNA: TGTGCCACTTTCACGGGCGGGATGAACACTGAAGCTTTCTTT.

The V and J genes are TRBV6-5 and TRBJ2-7; TRBD1 matches at 9 bases. This CDR3 is built from 13 residues. In germline, CDR1 is MNHEY, CDR2 SVGAGI. V dropped 6 bases and J dropped 7; count of bases not matched to a gene: 7. The CDR3 region is CASRRGQGSEQYF. The CDR3, as DNA: TGTGCCAGCAGGAGGGGACAGGGTTCGGAGCAGTACTTC.

This clone has just a few counts. The chain links TRBV4-1 to TRBJ2-5, with D maybe TRBD2 (5 bases). The CDR3 is made up of 16 amino acids. Germline CDR1 is MGHRA and CDR2 is YSYEKL. With 5 bases removed from V and 3 bases from J, the gap between germline ends came to 19 bases. The CDR3 DNA reads as TGCGCCAGCAGCTCTAACCTCGGGATTCAGGAAGAGACCCAGTACTTC. It encodes CASSSNLGIQEETQYF.

The chain joins TRBV6-6 to TRBJ1-2; tentative D call: TRBD1 (6 bases). Germline values: CDR1 MNHNY, CDR2 SVGAGI (reference sequence). CDR3 length equals 12 residues. Trimming cost V 8 bases and J 8 bases, with 15 bases left between them. The CDR3 loop reads CASSLRGGGYTF. The CDR3, as DNA: TGTGCCAGCTCACTCAGGGGTGGAGGCTACACCTTC.

This clone turned up a few times. V and J are TRBV14 and TRBJ2-3, with 10 bases matching TRBD2. CDR1 and CDR2 (germline): SGHDN, FVKESK. This CDR3 comprises 15 residues. With V trimmed by 4 bases and J by 7 bases, 8 bases remained unmatched. In DNA, the CDR3 is TGTGCCAGCAGCCCTCGAAGCGGGGGGGTATATACGCAGTATTTT. This gives the protein CASSPRSGGVYTQYF.

This clone was seen only a few times. CDR3 region: CASSQERQGRELFF. In DNA form, the CDR3 reads TGCGCCAGCAGCCAAGAAAGGCAGGGGCGGGAGCTGTTTTTT. The rearrangement uses TRBV4-1 and TRBJ2-2; maybe TRBD1 (6 bases). Germline CDR1 MGHRA, CDR2 YSYEKL. The V end lost 0 bases, the J end lost 9 bases, and 11 bases lay between the germline ends. CDR3 length: 14 residues.

This clone occurred a few times. The chain is built from TRBV4-1 and TRBJ1-5, with D unclear. The CDR3 is made up of 14 amino acids. V was clipped by 3 bases and J by 4 bases, with 10 bases between them. Germline CDR1 and CDR2: MGHRA and YSYEKL. The CDR3 coding sequence is TGCGCCAGCAGCCAGGCAGTAAGTAATCAGCCCCAGCATTTT. Its translation is CASSQAVSNQPQHF.

This clone was picked up a small number of times. V gene TRBV6-5 combines with J gene TRBJ1-6; 8 positions agree with TRBD1. With 9 bases clipped from V and 1 base from J, the junction kept 5 bases outside the gene matches. CDR1 is MNHEY and CDR2 is SVGAGI in the germline V gene. The CDR3 sequence is 15 residues long. Here the CDR3 reads CASADRASYNSPLHF. For the CDR3, the DNA is TGTGCCAGTGCGGACAGGGCGTCCTATAATTCACCCCTCCACTTT.

The rearrangement joins TRBV5-4 to TRBJ2-1, with D perhaps matching TRBD2 (6 bases). In germline, CDR1 is SGHNT, CDR2 YYREEE (reference sequence). V lost 0 bases and J 0 bases, leaving 19 bases between the germline ends. The length of the CDR3 is 19 residues. CDR3 bases: TGTGCCAGCAGCTTGGTTGGTAGCGGTGGACGAATCTCCTACAATGAGCAGTTCTTC. Its translation is CASSLVGSGGRISYNEQFF.